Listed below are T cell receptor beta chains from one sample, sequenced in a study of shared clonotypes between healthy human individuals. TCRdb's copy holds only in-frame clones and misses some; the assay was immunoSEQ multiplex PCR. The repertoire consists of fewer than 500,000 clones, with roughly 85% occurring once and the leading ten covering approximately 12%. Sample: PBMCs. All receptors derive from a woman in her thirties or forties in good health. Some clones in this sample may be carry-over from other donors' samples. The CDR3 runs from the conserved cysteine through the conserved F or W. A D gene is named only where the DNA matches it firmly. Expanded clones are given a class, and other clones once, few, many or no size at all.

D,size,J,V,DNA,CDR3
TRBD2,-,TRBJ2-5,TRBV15,TGTGCCACCAGCAGAGATCTCCCGGGAGGGGAGACCCAGTACTTC,CATSRDLPGGETQYF
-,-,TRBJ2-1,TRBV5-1,TGCGCCAGCAGCTTGGAGGGTAGCGGATACAATGAGCAGTTCTTC,CASSLEGSGYNEQFF
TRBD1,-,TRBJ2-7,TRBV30,TGTGCCTGGAGTTTACACAGGGGAGCGAAGGACGAGCAGTACTTC,CAWSLHRGAKDEQYF
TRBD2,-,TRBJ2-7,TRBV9,TGTGCCAGCAGCGGTAGCGGGAGCCCGGACTACGAGCAGTACTTC,CASSGSGSPDYEQYF
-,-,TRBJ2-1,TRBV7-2,TGTGCCAGCAGCTTAGAGGGGCGGATTATCAATGAGCAGTTCTTC,CASSLEGRIINEQFF
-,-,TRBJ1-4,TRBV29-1,TGCAGCGTAAAGAAGGGACCTCAATTTGCAACTAATGAAAAACTGTTTTTT,CSVKKGPQFATNEKLFF
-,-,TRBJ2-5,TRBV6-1,TGTGCCAGCAGTGAATGGAGAGAGACCCAGTACTTC,CASSEWRETQYF
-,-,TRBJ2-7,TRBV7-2,TGTGCCAGCAGCGCGTATCACCCCCACTACGAGCAGTACTTC,CASSAYHPHYEQYF
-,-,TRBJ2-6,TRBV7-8,TGTGCCAGCAGCCCTCGGTCTGGGGCCAACGTCCTGACTTTC,CASSPRSGANVLTF
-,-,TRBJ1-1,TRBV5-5,TGTGCCAGCAGCGCCGGGGTCCAAAGGAGCGCTGAAGCTTTCTTT,CASSAGVQRSAEAFF
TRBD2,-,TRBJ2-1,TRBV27,TGTGCCAGCAGTAAGACTAGCGGGGTCTACAATGAGCAGTTCTTC,CASSKTSGVYNEQFF
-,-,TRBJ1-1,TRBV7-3,TGTGCCAGCAGCTTATCCCCGGGTAACACTGAAGCTTTCTTT,CASSLSPGNTEAFF
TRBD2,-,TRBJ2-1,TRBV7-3,TGTGCCAGCAGCTTAGCTAGCGGGAGGGCCAGTGAGCAGTTCTTC,CASSLASGRASEQFF
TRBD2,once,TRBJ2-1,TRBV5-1,TGCGCCAGCAGTGTTCTGGGACTAGTCGATGAGCAGTTCTTC,CASSVLGLVDEQFF
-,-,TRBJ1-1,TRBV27,TGTGCCAGCAGTTCAGCAGTGGGCACTGAAGCTTTCTTT,CASSSAVGTEAFF
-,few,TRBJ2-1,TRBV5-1,TGCGCCAGCAGCTCGCAAGCCGACTACAATGAGCAGTTCTTC,CASSSQADYNEQFF
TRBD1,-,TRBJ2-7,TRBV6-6,TGTGCCAGCAGTTACTCTCGGGACAGCTCCTACGAGCAGTACTTC,CASSYSRDSSYEQYF
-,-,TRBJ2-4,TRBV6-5,TGTGCCAGCAGCACCTTGGGGGCAGCCAAAAACATTCAGTACTTC,CASSTLGAAKNIQYF
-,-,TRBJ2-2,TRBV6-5,TGTGCCAGCAGTTACCAGCTCACCGGGGAGCTGTTTTTT,CASSYQLTGELFF
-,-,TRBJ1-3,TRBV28,TGTGCCAGCAGTGAGTCGGGAGACCCTGGAAACACCATATATTTT,CASSESGDPGNTIYF
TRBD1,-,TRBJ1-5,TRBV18,TGTGCCAGCTCACCATCGGTCGACAGGGGATTTAATCAGCCCCAGCATTTT,CASSPSVDRGFNQPQHF
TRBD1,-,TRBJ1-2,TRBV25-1,TGTGCCAGCAGTGAATACCTCGGAGGGGGCAAAGGCTACACCTTC,CASSEYLGGGKGYTF
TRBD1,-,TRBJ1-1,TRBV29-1,TGCAGCGTTGAAGGTGAGGGGGCGTTCACTGAAGCTTTCTTT,CSVEGEGAFTEAFF
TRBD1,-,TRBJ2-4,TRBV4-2,TGTGCCAGCAGCCAAGAACCCGGACAGGGGTCGGCCAAAAACATTCAGTACTTC,CASSQEPGQGSAKNIQYF
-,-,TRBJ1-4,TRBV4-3,TGCGCCAGCAGCCAAGTCGGGAGGGCGGGAGAAAAACTGTTTTTT,CASSQVGRAGEKLFF
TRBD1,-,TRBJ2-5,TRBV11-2,TGTGCCAGCAGGCAACTACAGGGGGCACGGGAGACCCAGTACTTC,CASRQLQGARETQYF
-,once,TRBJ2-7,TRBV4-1,TGCGCCAGCAGCTACTTTTCCTCCTACGAGCAGTACTTC,CASSYFSSYEQYF
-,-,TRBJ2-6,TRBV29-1,TGCAGCGTCGAGGTGGGCAGGGAAAGGTCTGGGGCCAACGTCCTGACTTTC,CSVEVGRERSGANVLTF
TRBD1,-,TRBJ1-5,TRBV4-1,TGCGCCAGCAGCCAAGACGGACAGGGAATAGGGCAGCCCCAGCATTTT,CASSQDGQGIGQPQHF
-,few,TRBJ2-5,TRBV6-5,TGTGCCAGCAGACCCACCGGGACGGGGGTCGAGACCCAGTACTTC,CASRPTGTGVETQYF
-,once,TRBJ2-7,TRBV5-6,TGTGCCAGCAGCTTTAGTCGACAGCAAGCTTCCTACGAGCAGTACTTC,CASSFSRQQASYEQYF
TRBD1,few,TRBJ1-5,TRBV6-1,TGTGCCAGCAGTGGTGCTACAGGGGGCGGAGGGCAGCCCCAGCATTTT,CASSGATGGGGQPQHF
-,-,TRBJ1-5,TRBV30,TGTGCCTGGAGTGTAAGGGGAAGGGGTGCTAGCAATCAGCCCCAGCATTTT,CAWSVRGRGASNQPQHF
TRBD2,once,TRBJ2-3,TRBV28,TGTGCCAGCAGTCCGAGCGGGAGCGTCACAGATACGCAGTATTTT,CASSPSGSVTDTQYF
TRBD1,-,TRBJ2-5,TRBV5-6,TGTGCCAGCAGCTTTTCGACAGGGAGCGAGACCCAGTACTTC,CASSFSTGSETQYF
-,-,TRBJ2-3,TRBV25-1,TGTGCCAGCAGTGAATTAGGGGTGGGCACAGATACGCAGTATTTT,CASSELGVGTDTQYF
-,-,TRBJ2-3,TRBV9,TGTGCCAGCAGCGTAGGCTCAGGTTCACAGGGTACGCAGTATTTT,CASSVGSGSQGTQYF
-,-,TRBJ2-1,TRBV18,TGTGCCAGCTCAAAGACGGAAGGGGCTTACAATGAGCAGTTCTTC,CASSKTEGAYNEQFF
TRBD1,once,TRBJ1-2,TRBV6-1,TGTGCCAGCAGTGTACGGACAGGGGGCTATGGCTACACCTTC,CASSVRTGGYGYTF
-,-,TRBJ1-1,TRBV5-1,TGCGCCAGCAGGGACCCGAACACTGAAGCTTTCTTT,CASRDPNTEAFF
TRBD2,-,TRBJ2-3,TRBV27,TGTGCCAGCCGCCCTCAACTAGCGGGAGGAGCAGATACGCAGTATTTT,CASRPQLAGGADTQYF
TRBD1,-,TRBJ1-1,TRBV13,TGTGCCAGCAGCCCCCCAGGGGGCAATGTCATTGAAGCTTTCTTT,CASSPPGGNVIEAFF
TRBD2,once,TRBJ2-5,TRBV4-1,TGCGCCAGCAGCCAACCCACTAGCGGGGTTCAAGAGACCCAGTACTTC,CASSQPTSGVQETQYF
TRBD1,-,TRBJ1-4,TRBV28,TGTGCCAGCAGTCCACCGGGACAGGGGAATGAAAAACTGTTTTTT,CASSPPGQGNEKLFF
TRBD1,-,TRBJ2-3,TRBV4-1,TGCGCCAGCAGCCAGACCGGGACAGGGGCAGATACGCAGTATTTT,CASSQTGTGADTQYF
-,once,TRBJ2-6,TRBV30,TGTGCCTGGGACAGAACTGGGGCCAACGTCCTGACTTTC,CAWDRTGANVLTF
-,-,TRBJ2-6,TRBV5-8,TGTGCCAGCAGTCGCTCTGGGGCCAACGTCCTGACTTTC,CASSRSGANVLTF
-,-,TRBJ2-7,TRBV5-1,TGCGCCAGCAGCTTGGGGGTAGGGGTTGGATACGAGCAGTACTTC,CASSLGVGVGYEQYF
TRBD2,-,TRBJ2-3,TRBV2,TGTGCCAGCAGATGGCGGGAGTTTGATACGCAGTATTTT,CASRWREFDTQYF
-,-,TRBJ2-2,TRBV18,TGTGCCAGCTCACCATGGGGGAACACCGGGGAGCTGTTTTTT,CASSPWGNTGELFF